The 32 T cell receptor beta chains presented below share a single source sample, sequenced in a study of PD-1 blockade in classical Hodgkin lymphoma. Indicated time point: cycle 4 day 1 (C4D1), after more than five weeks of nivolumab. Each of the patients experienced relapse following autologous stem cell transplantation, and their brentuximab vedotin exposure differed. The protocol was immunoSEQ multiplex PCR, while the TCRdb copy is restricted to in-frame clones and leaves out a portion. This sample has about 47,000 clones, with 85% to 90% found just once. The sequences come from peripheral blood mononuclear cells (PBMCs), collected before the fourth cycle of nivolumab. The receptor source for this set is a human donor with classical Hodgkin lymphoma.

This clone is categorized as medium-sized. The chain is built from TRBV10-3 and TRBJ2-2, with D possibly matching TRBD2 (5 bases). V was cut by 8 bases and J by 7 bases, with 11 bases left in between. This CDR3 has 12 amino acids. CDR1 and CDR2 from the germline V gene are ENHRY and SYGVKD. Written as DNA, the CDR3 is TGTGCCATCGAGACTATGAGCGGGGAGCTGTTTTTT. It specifies CAIETMSGELFF.

This rearrangement joins TRBV27 to TRBJ2-7; D assignment may be TRBD1 or TRBD2 (5 bases each). Deletions cut 1 base from V and 1 base from J, with 8 bases between. CDR3 length equals 14 residues. Germline CDR1 MNHEY, CDR2 SMNVEV (reference sequence). The CDR3 DNA reads as TGTGCCAGCAGTTTATTGGGGGAGTCCTACGAGCAGTACTTC. This codes for CASSLLGESYEQYF.

This chain joins TRBV19 and TRBJ2-5; a weak D match, TRBD1 (5 bases). The CDR3 covers 14 residues. Trimming stripped 6 bases from V and 0 bases from J, with 11 bases between. CDR1 is LNHDA, CDR2 SQIVND, per germline (reference sequence). The DNA of the CDR3 is TGTGCCAGTAGAAAGACAGTATACCAAGAGACCCAGTACTTC. Translating gives CASRKTVYQETQYF.

This chain uses TRBV5-6 with TRBJ2-7, with TRBD2 matching 9 bases. The CDR3 runs 18 residues. Germline V CDR1 and CDR2: SGHDT, YYEEEE. Germline trimming cut 0 bases from V and 3 bases from J; bases unmatched to any gene: 13. The CDR3 is CASSLAARWLAGSYEQYF. The CDR3 nucleotides are TGTGCCAGCAGCTTGGCCGCACGGTGGCTAGCGGGAAGCTACGAGCAGTACTTC.

V gene TRBV28 combines with J gene TRBJ1-2; 8 bases align to TRBD1. Germline CDR1 MDHEN, CDR2 SYDVKM. This CDR3 comprises 14 residues. V shed 4 bases and J 7 bases; nucleotides not matched to a gene: 8. CDR3: CASSSTGADGGYTF. CDR3 nucleotides: TGTGCCAGCAGTTCGACAGGGGCTGATGGTGGCTACACCTTC.

The rearrangement uses TRBV30 and TRBJ2-3; 9 positions agree with TRBD2. Germline values: CDR1 GTSNPN, CDR2 SVGIG (reference sequence). V gave up 2 bases and J gave up 2 bases; unmatched junction bases: 2. The CDR3 covers 14 residues. The CDR3 nucleotides read TGTGCCTGGAGTCTAGCGGGATCCACAGATACGCAGTATTTT. Encoded protein: CAWSLAGSTDTQYF.

The chain carries TRBV29-1 and TRBJ2-5, with 15 bases lining up with TRBD2. The trim removed 7 bases at V and 9 bases at J, leaving 9 bases unmatched. The CDR3 contains 14 residues. From germline, CDR1 is SQVTM and CDR2 ANQGSEA. CDR3 sequence (DNA): TGCAGCGCGGGGGGACTAGCGGGAGGAGGGGCCCAGTACTTC. It yields the protein CSAGGLAGGGAQYF.

The CDR3 sequence: CASSLSRETQYF. As DNA, the CDR3 is TGTGCCAGTAGCCTCTCACGAGAGACCCAGTACTTC. The chain couples TRBV19 to TRBJ2-5; D not certain. V was clipped by 6 bases and J by 4 bases, with 9 bases between them. Germline assignment: CDR1 LNHDA and CDR2 SQIVND (reference sequence). The CDR3 covers 12 residues.

The chain combines TRBV6-5 with TRBJ2-4; D possibly matches TRBD1 or TRBD2 (5 bases each). The CDR3 has 13 residues. Germline loops: CDR1 MNHEY, CDR2 SVGAGI. The V and J ends lost 6 bases and 6 bases respectively, with 12 bases between them. CDR3 amino acids: CASRGSGRNIQYF. CDR3 DNA: TGTGCCAGCAGAGGATCGGGGCGAAACATTCAGTACTTC.

This sequence joins TRBV7-2 and TRBJ2-7; 8 bases align to TRBD2. CDR3 length: 15 amino acids. Germline V CDR1 and CDR2: SGHTA, FQGNSA. The trim removed 4 bases at V and 2 bases at J, leaving 7 bases unmatched. As DNA, the CDR3 is TGTGCCAGCAGCTATCCCAGCGGGAGCGCCTACGAGCAGTACTTC. Protein sequence: CASSYPSGSAYEQYF.

V is TRBV5-1 and J is TRBJ2-1; the match to TRBD2 covers 9 bases. Germline-derived CDR1 and CDR2 are SGHRS and YFSETQ. After removal of 0 bases from V and 4 bases from J, the junction contained 5 bases not matched to a gene. This CDR3 has 16 residues. The chain's CDR3 is CASSLDPAGGYNEQFF. The CDR3 DNA is TGCGCCAGCAGCTTGGATCCCGCGGGGGGGTACAATGAGCAGTTCTTC.

The rearrangement links TRBV7-8 to TRBJ1-4; D is ambiguous. V was pared by 1 base and J by 3 bases, with 6 bases between. The germline CDR1 and CDR2 sequences are SGHVS and FQNEAQ. This CDR3 is built from 14 residues. CDR3 sequence reads: CASSLVWANEKLFF. DNA of the CDR3: TGTGCCAGCAGCTTAGTCTGGGCTAATGAAAAACTGTTTTTT.

This chain joins TRBV5-1 and TRBJ2-2, with 13 nucleotides matching TRBD2. J lost 8 bases, V lost 4 bases, and 8 bases had no gene match. This CDR3 contains 16 residues. Germline V gene lookup returns CDR1 SGHRS and CDR2 YFSETQ. DNA for the CDR3: TGCGCCAGCAGCCGAGGACTAGCGGGAGTAGGTGGGGAGCTGTTTTTT. Residues: CASSRGLAGVGGELFF.

The chain uses TRBV28 and TRBJ1-1; D is undetermined. CDR3 length: 14 amino acids. Trimming took off 8 bases at V and 2 bases at J, with 15 bases between the two ends. Germline loops: CDR1 MDHEN, CDR2 SYDVKM. Here the CDR3 reads CASLPLWSNTEAFF. CDR3 coding DNA: TGTGCCAGCCTTCCCCTTTGGAGTAACACTGAAGCTTTCTTT.

The chain has TRBV11-2 and TRBJ2-2; the D is unclear. The CDR3 extends over 17 amino acids. The V and J ends lost 2 bases and 0 bases respectively, with 13 bases between them. The germline V gene has CDR1 SGHAT and CDR2 FQNNGV. The CDR3 reads CASSLNRGTTNTGELFF. CDR3 sequence (DNA): TGTGCCAGCAGCTTAAATAGAGGAACTACGAACACCGGGGAGCTGTTTTTT. The full variable domain, with the rest looked up from reference TRBV11-2 and TRBJ2-2, is EAGVAQSPRYKIIEKRQSVAFWCNPISGHATLYWYQQILGQGPKLLIQFQNNGVVDDSQLPKDRFSAERLKGVDSTLKIQPAKLEDSAVYLCASSLNRGTTNTGELFFGEGSRLTVL.

This clone appeared once. The chain links TRBV27 to TRBJ2-1; D may match TRBD1 or TRBD2 (5 bases each). The V end lost 4 bases, the J end lost 6 bases, and 16 bases lay between the germline ends. The CDR3 contains 15 residues. From germline, CDR1 is MNHEY and CDR2 SMNVEV (reference sequence). In nucleotides, the CDR3 is TGTGCCAGCAGTTACCGAGGGGCCAGTTTCAATGAGCAGTTCTTC. Protein: CASSYRGASFNEQFF.

This clone was seen once. This same CDR3 is encoded by further DNA sequences in the sample. Here the CDR3 reads CASSVTSGSTDTQYF. CDR3 bases: TGTGCCAGCAGTGTTACTAGCGGGAGCACAGATACGCAGTATTTT. The chain carries TRBV6-4 and TRBJ2-3, with 9 bases matching TRBD2. The germline V gene has CDR1 MRHNA and CDR2 SNTAGT. Trimming at V came to 4 bases and at J to 0 bases, leaving 2 bases not matched to a gene. The CDR3 contains 15 residues.

The rearrangement links TRBV5-1 to TRBJ2-5, with 8 bases matching TRBD2. The J call is uncertain, as TRBJ2-7 better fits the DNA end. The germline V gene encodes CDR1 SGHRS and CDR2 YFSETQ. The CDR3 consists of 15 residues. The CDR3 DNA sequence: TGCGCCAGCAGCCTCGAACTAGCGGCCTCCTACGAGCAGTACTTC. Amino acid sequence: CASSLELAASYEQYF.

CDR3 in DNA: TGCGCCAGCAGCTTGGGGGGTCCGGTTTCACACAATGAGCAGTTCTTC. This encodes CASSLGGPVSHNEQFF. The genes are TRBV5-1 and TRBJ2-1; no definite D call. Germline V lookup: CDR1 SGHRS, CDR2 YFSETQ. The CDR3 length is 16 residues. Between the trimmed V and J ends, which lost 0 bases and 5 bases, there was a span of 15 bases.

In this sample, this clone turned up once. The V gene is TRBV5-4, the J gene TRBJ2-3, with D uncertain. Germline V gives CDR1 SGHNT, CDR2 YYREEE (reference sequence). The CDR3 covers 15 residues. With 5 bases removed from V and 3 bases from J, the gap between germline ends came to 16 bases. The CDR3 DNA reads TGTGCCAGCAGTTGGTACGGAGACCTGACAGATACGCAGTATTTT. This codes for CASSWYGDLTDTQYF.

The J gene is TRBJ1-4, the V gene TRBV11-2, with no clear D. Deletions cut 7 bases from V and 6 bases from J, with 15 bases between. Germline CDR1 reads SGHAT; CDR2 reads FQNNGV. The CDR3 totals 14 residues. CDR3 loop: CASTWRAGDEKLFF. The CDR3 nucleotides read TGTGCCAGCACCTGGAGGGCGGGCGATGAAAAACTGTTTTTT.

The V call is TRBV7-9, the J call TRBJ1-3; tentative D call: TRBD1 (5 bases). V gave up 0 bases and J gave up 3 bases, with 12 bases separating them. Germline V gives CDR1 SEHNR, CDR2 FQNEAQ (reference sequence). This CDR3 region has 16 residues. CDR3 sequence: CASSLAGGRGGNTIYF. Written as DNA, the CDR3 is TGTGCCAGCAGCTTAGCGGGGGGAAGAGGTGGAAACACCATATATTTT.

This sequence joins TRBV9 and TRBJ2-2; D assignment may be TRBD1 or TRBD2 (6 bases each). This CDR3 is 14 amino acids long. Looked up from germline, CDR1 is SGDLS and CDR2 is YYNGEE. The V gene lost 6 bases and the J gene lost 7 bases, with 16 bases spanning the gap. The CDR3 DNA reads TGTGCCAGCAACGAGGGGGGCGTTAGCGGGGAGCTGTTTTTT. It is translated as CASNEGGVSGELFF.

The J gene is TRBJ2-5, the V gene TRBV14; TRBD1 matches 9 bases. Germline V gives CDR1 SGHDN, CDR2 FVKESK. CDR3 length: 16 residues. Trimming at V came to 5 bases and at J to 2 bases, leaving 9 bases not matched to a gene. The CDR3 region has the DNA TGTGCCAGCAGCTCCCGGACAGGGGAAGATCAAGAGACCCAGTACTTC. This translates into CASSSRTGEDQETQYF.

The V and J genes are TRBV25-1 and TRBJ2-3; D is unclear. Looked up from germline, CDR1 is MGHDK and CDR2 is SYGVNS. The CDR3 length is 14 residues. The V and J ends lost 2 bases and 0 bases respectively, with 6 bases between them. CDR3 in amino acids: CASSERVSTDTQYF. The CDR3 DNA is TGTGCCAGCAGTGAACGAGTCAGCACAGATACGCAGTATTTT.

The chain uses TRBV28 and TRBJ2-7, with D possibly being TRBD2 (5 bases). Looked up from germline, CDR1 is MDHEN and CDR2 is SYDVKM. V was trimmed by 6 bases and J by 0 bases, leaving 9 bases between them. The CDR3 totals 13 residues. CDR3 nucleotide sequence: TGTGCCAGCAGAGAAGGGAGCTCCTACGAGCAGTACTTC. Protein sequence: CASREGSSYEQYF.

The chain joins TRBV5-1 to TRBJ1-5; perhaps TRBD1 as D (5 bases). Germline values: CDR1 SGHRS, CDR2 YFSETQ. Trimming pared 2 bases from V and 6 bases from J, leaving 9 bases between. The CDR3 sequence is 13 residues long. CDR3 nucleotides: TGCGCCAGCAGCTTTGAGGGGAGTCAGCCCCAGCATTTT. This sequence encodes CASSFEGSQPQHF.

This rearrangement joins TRBV6-5 to TRBJ2-1, with 8 nucleotides matching TRBD2. V lost 5 bases and J lost 7; bases outside the gene matches: 10. Per the germline V gene, CDR1 is MNHEY and CDR2 is SVGAGI. The length of the CDR3 is 15 residues. Here the CDR3 reads CASSRKRELLNEQFF. The CDR3 DNA reads TGTGCCAGCAGTAGAAAGCGGGAGTTGTTAAATGAGCAGTTCTTC.

CDR3 sequence (DNA): TGTGCCAGCAGCTTAACGCGGACCACAGATACGCAGTATTTT. As protein: CASSLTRTTDTQYF. This rearrangement joins TRBV7-3 to TRBJ2-3; no reliable D call. CDR3 length: 14 amino acids. The V and J ends lost 0 bases and 2 bases respectively, with 6 bases between them. Germline V gene sequence: CDR1 SGHTA, CDR2 FQGTGA.

V and J are TRBV11-3 and TRBJ2-1, with 7 bases fitting TRBD2. Germline V gives CDR1 SGHNT, CDR2 YENEEA. Trimming cost V 5 bases and J 3 bases; bases outside gene matches: 4. This CDR3 contains 14 residues. The CDR3 here is CASSLGDYYNEQFF. The CDR3 DNA follows: TGTGCCAGCAGCCTGGGGGACTACTACAATGAGCAGTTCTTC.

This chain links TRBV27 with TRBJ2-1; TRBD1 is a possible D gene (7 bases). V was pared by 3 bases and J by 8 bases, with 14 bases between. The CDR3 runs 14 residues. CDR1 and CDR2 from the germline V gene are MNHEY and SMNVEV (reference sequence). The chain's CDR3 is CASSLEGRGHEQFF. The CDR3 nucleotides are TGTGCCAGCAGTTTGGAGGGTAGGGGGCATGAGCAGTTCTTC.

The rearrangement joins TRBV6-1 to TRBJ1-6; 9 bases agree with TRBD1. The length of the CDR3 is 16 residues. Germline assignment: CDR1 MNHNS and CDR2 SASEGT. V lost 4 bases, J lost 9 bases, and 10 bases stayed unmatched. The CDR3 DNA is TGTGCCAGCAGTGGTTCCGGGACAGGGAGGAGTTCACCCCTCCACTTT. Translation: CASSGSGTGRSSPLHF.